This T cell receptor beta chain was observed in a study of Ad26.COV2.S vaccination and SARS-CoV-2 variants. Germline V CDR1 and CDR2: MDHEN, SYDVKM. The ends lost 5 bases at V and 1 base at J; junction bases unmatched: 2. The CDR3 totals 14 residues. Sample treatment: around 19 received Ad26.COV2.S at low or high dose, single or two shots; about 5 received placebo; per-sample allocation not given. The samples were gathered on day 63 after the first injection of vaccine or placebo. TCRdb keeps only in-frame clones here, not all; method: immunoSEQ multiplex PCR. Altogether approximately 410,000 clones are present, approximately 88% being singletons, with the ten largest covering approximately 4%. In regard to this clone: At the DNA level, this CDR3 is encoded by other sequences in the same sample as well.

The sequence came from a person aged 18-65 years who received the Ad26.COV2.S COVID-19 vaccine or a placebo. Sequenced here: peripheral blood, sampled in a trial of Ad26.COV2.S vaccine versus placebo. This sequence joins TRBV28 and TRBJ2-3, with 8 bases fitting TRBD2. The CDR3 bases are TGTGCCAGCAGTCCCGGGGGGGGCACAGATACGCAGTATTTT. As protein: CASSPGGGTDTQYF. The variable domain in full, completed from reference TRBV28 and TRBJ2-3, reads DVKVTQSSRYLVKRTGEKVFLECVQDMDHENMFWYRQDPGLGLRLIYFSYDVKMKEKGDIPEGYSVSREKKERFSLILESASTNQTSMYLCASSPGGGTDTQYFGPGTRLTVL.